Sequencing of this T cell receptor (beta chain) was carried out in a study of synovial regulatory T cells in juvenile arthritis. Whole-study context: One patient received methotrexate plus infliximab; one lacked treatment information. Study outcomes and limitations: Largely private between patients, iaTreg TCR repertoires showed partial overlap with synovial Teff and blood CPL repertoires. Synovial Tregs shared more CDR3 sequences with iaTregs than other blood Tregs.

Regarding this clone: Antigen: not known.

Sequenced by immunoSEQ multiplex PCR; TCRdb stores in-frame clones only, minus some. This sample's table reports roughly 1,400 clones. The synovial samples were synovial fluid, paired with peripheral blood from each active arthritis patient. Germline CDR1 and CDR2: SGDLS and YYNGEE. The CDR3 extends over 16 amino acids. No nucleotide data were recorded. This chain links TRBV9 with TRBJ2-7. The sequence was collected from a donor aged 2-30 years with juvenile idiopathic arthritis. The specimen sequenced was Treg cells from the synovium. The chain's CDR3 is CASTKPPRGPSYEQYF. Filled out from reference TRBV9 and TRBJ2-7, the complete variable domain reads DSGVTQTPKHLITATGQRVTLRCSPRSGDLSVYWYQQSLDQGLQFLIQYYNGEERAKGNILERFSAQQFPDLHSELNLSSLELGDSALYFCASTKPPRGPSYEQYFGPGTRLTVT.